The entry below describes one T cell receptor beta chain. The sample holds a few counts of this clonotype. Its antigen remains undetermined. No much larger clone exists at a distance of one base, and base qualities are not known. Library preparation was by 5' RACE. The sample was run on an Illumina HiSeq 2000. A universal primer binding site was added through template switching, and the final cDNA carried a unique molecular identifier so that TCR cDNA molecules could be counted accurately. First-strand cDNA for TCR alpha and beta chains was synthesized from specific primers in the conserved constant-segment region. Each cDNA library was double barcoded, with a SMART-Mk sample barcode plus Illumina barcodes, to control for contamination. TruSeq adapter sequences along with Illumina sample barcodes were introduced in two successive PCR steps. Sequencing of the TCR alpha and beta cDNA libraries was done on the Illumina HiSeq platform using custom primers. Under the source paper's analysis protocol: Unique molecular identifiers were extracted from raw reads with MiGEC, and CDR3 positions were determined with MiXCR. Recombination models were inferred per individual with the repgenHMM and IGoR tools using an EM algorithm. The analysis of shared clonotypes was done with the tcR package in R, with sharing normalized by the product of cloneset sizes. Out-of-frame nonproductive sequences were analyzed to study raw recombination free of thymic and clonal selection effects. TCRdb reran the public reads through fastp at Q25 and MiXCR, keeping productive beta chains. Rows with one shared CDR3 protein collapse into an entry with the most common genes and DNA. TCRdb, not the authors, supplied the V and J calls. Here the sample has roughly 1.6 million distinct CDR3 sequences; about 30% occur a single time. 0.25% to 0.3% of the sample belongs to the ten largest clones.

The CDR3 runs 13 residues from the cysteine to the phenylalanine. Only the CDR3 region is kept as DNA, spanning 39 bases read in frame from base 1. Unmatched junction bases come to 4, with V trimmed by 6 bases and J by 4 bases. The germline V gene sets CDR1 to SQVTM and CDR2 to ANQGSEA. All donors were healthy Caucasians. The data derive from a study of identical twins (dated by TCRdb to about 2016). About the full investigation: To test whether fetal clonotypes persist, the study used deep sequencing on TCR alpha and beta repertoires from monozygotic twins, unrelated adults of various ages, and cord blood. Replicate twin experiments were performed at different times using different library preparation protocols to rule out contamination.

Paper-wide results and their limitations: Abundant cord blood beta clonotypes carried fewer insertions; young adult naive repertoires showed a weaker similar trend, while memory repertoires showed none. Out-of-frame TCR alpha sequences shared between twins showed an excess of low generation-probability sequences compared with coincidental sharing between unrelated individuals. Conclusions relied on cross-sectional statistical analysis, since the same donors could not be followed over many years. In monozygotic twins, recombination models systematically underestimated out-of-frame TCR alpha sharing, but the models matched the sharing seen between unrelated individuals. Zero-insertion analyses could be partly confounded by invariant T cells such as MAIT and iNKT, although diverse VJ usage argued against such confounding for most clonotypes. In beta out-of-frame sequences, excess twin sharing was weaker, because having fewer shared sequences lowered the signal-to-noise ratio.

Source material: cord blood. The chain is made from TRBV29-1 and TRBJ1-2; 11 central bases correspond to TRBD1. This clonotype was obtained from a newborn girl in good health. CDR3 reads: CSVRTGGSYGYTF. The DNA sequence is TGCAGCGTGCGGACAGGGGGCAGCTATGGCTACACCTTC.